Listed below are T cell receptor beta chains from one sample, sequenced in a study of T cell responses to AZD1222 COVID-19 vaccine. Here immunoSEQ multiplex PCR was the method, and the copy in TCRdb shows in-frame clones only, minus some. The table lists about 22,000 clones, 82% of them singletons. This material consisted of peripheral blood, taken on day 0 of AZD1222 vaccination. All receptors come from an adult in good health. The CDR3 runs from the conserved cysteine through the conserved F or W. D genes are given only for firm matches. A row's size may be missing; if present it is once, few, many or a size class.

TRBV30,TRBJ1-6,.,once,CAWSVSAGSYNSPLHF,TGTGCCTGGAGTGTATCAGCTGGCTCCTATAATTCACCCCTCCACTTT
TRBV1,TRBJ1-5,.,.,CTSSQGAGNQPQHF,TGCACCAGCAGTCAGGGTGCAGGCAATCAGCCCCAGCATTTT
TRBV15,TRBJ1-1,.,.,CATSRDLETEAFF,TGTGCCACCAGCAGAGACTTGGAAACTGAAGCTTTCTTT
TRBV7-9,TRBJ2-6,TRBD1,once,CASTNPTGFSGANVLTF,TGTGCCAGCACCAATCCGACAGGGTTCTCTGGGGCCAACGTCCTGACTTTC
TRBV18,TRBJ2-7,TRBD1,.,CASRMDPGGRYEQYF,TGTGCCAGCCGGATGGACCCAGGGGGACGCTACGAGCAGTACTTC
TRBV28,TRBJ1-6,.,.,CASSLYRTERGSPLHF,TGTGCCAGCAGTTTGTACCGGACAGAGCGAGGCTCACCCCTCCACTTT
TRBV6-5,TRBJ1-2,.,.,CASKRRNSGYTF,TGTGCCAGCAAACGACGAAACAGTGGCTACACCTTC
TRBV3-1/TRBV3-2,TRBJ2-7,TRBD1,.,CASSRQGDSNEQYF,TGTGCCAGCAGTCGACAGGGAGACTCCAACGAGCAGTACTTC
TRBV2,TRBJ1-2,TRBD1,.,CASSWDRVTNTF,TGTGCCAGCAGTTGGGACAGGGTAACTAACACCTTC
TRBV24-1,TRBJ2-1,.,.,CATTPAGNYNEQFF,TGTGCCACCACTCCGGCGGGGAATTACAATGAGCAGTTCTTC
TRBV29-1,TRBJ2-1,.,.,CSVASTYNEQFF,TGCAGCGTTGCGTCAACTTACAATGAGCAGTTCTTC
TRBV6-5,TRBJ2-1,TRBD1,.,CASSNRDRLYEQFF,TGTGCCAGCAGTAACCGGGACAGGCTATATGAGCAGTTCTTC
TRBV28,TRBJ1-6,TRBD1,.,CASSPGGWEDSPLHF,TGTGCCAGCAGTCCAGGGGGTTGGGAGGATTCACCCCTCCACTTT
TRBV9,TRBJ2-1,.,.,CASTYGGSVYNEQFF,TGTGCCAGCACCTATGGGGGGAGCGTTTACAATGAGCAGTTCTTC
TRBV7-9,TRBJ2-1,TRBD2,.,CASRAGAYNEQFF,TGTGCCAGTAGGGCGGGGGCCTACAATGAGCAGTTCTTC
TRBV28,TRBJ2-1,TRBD2,.,CASSFSYSGSTVNEQFF,TGTGCCAGCAGTTTCTCCTATAGCGGGAGCACAGTGAATGAGCAGTTCTTC
TRBV6-1,TRBJ1-2,.,.,CASSEGVRNYGYTF,TGTGCCAGCAGTGAAGGGGTCAGAAACTATGGCTACACCTTC
TRBV4-2,TRBJ1-6,.,.,CASSQAYNSPLHF,TGTGCCAGCAGCCAAGCATATAATTCACCCCTCCACTTT
TRBV5-1,TRBJ2-5,TRBD1,.,CASKLLQGAETQYF,TGCGCCAGCAAACTACTACAGGGGGCAGAGACCCAGTACTTC
TRBV5-1,TRBJ1-3,TRBD1,.,CASSPGTGRNTIYF,TGCGCCAGCAGCCCAGGGACAGGACGTAACACCATATATTTT
TRBV4-3,TRBJ2-7,TRBD1,once,CASSLQTGSEQYF,TGCGCCAGCAGCCTCCAGACAGGGAGTGAGCAGTACTTC
TRBV5-1,TRBJ1-2,.,once,CASSPLGGDNYGYTF,TGCGCCAGCAGCCCGTTGGGGGGGGATAACTATGGCTACACCTTC
TRBV27,TRBJ2-7,.,.,CASSFLKDKNSYEQYF,TGTGCCAGCAGTTTTCTCAAGGACAAGAACTCCTACGAGCAGTACTTC
TRBV19,TRBJ2-1,TRBD2,.,CASMGLAGVGEQFF,TGTGCCAGTATGGGACTAGCGGGAGTCGGTGAGCAGTTCTTC
TRBV10-1,TRBJ2-3,TRBD2,.,CASSDGGLGTDTQYF,TGCGCCAGCAGTGATGGGGGACTAGGAACAGATACGCAGTATTTT
TRBV6-5,TRBJ1-1,.,.,CASSLYGLNTEAFF,TGTGCCAGCAGCCTGTATGGGCTAAACACTGAAGCTTTCTTT
TRBV7-8,TRBJ2-3,TRBD1,.,CASSLNRGAADTQYF,TGTGCCAGCAGCCTCAACAGGGGGGCGGCAGATACGCAGTATTTT
TRBV7-3,TRBJ2-2,.,.,CASSLTSQGHTGELFF,TGTGCCAGCAGCTTAACGTCGCAGGGACACACCGGGGAGCTGTTTTTT
TRBV19,TRBJ1-1,.,once,CASSGRTGEEAFF,TGTGCCAGTAGTGGCCGGACTGGGGAGGAAGCTTTCTTT
TRBV6-2/TRBV6-3,TRBJ2-7,TRBD1,.,CASSRQGWVYEQYF,TGTGCCAGCAGTAGACAGGGATGGGTCTACGAGCAGTACTTC
TRBV4-2,TRBJ2-1,.,once,CASSQAMVLNEQFF,TGTGCCAGCAGCCAAGCAATGGTTCTGAATGAGCAGTTCTTC
TRBV29-1,TRBJ2-1,.,once,CSVYSETGVNEQFF,TGCAGCGTTTACAGCGAAACGGGGGTCAATGAGCAGTTCTTC
TRBV3-1/TRBV3-2,TRBJ2-7,TRBD2,.,CASSQGLAGRNYEQYF,TGTGCCAGCAGCCAAGGACTAGCGGGAAGAAACTACGAGCAGTACTTC
TRBV25-1,TRBJ1-4,.,.,CASSEFTYDGGEKLFF,TGTGCCAGCAGTGAATTTACCTATGACGGGGGAGAAAAACTGTTTTTT
TRBV30,TRBJ1-2,.,.,CAWSLSISFGYTF,TGTGCCTGGAGTCTGAGTATCTCGTTTGGCTACACCTTC
TRBV7-9,TRBJ2-2,.,.,CASSHPGLDTGELFF,TGTGCCAGCAGCCACCCCGGACTTGACACCGGGGAGCTGTTTTTT
TRBV7-9,TRBJ2-7,.,.,CASSLGHSYEQYF,TGTGCCAGCAGCCTGGGACATTCCTACGAGCAGTACTTC
TRBV7-3,TRBJ2-3,TRBD2,once,CASSLRASGSDTQYF,TGTGCCAGCAGCTTAAGGGCTAGCGGGAGCGATACGCAGTATTTT
TRBV28,TRBJ2-6,.,.,CASSDIGGGHSGANVLTF,TGTGCCAGCAGTGACATTGGGGGGGGCCACTCTGGGGCCAACGTCCTGACTTTC
TRBV11-2,TRBJ2-1,.,.,CASPQGHHIKYNEQFF,TGTGCCAGTCCTCAGGGACACCACATAAAGTACAATGAGCAGTTCTTC
TRBV19,TRBJ2-1,.,few,CASSIDRAHHRDNEQFF,TGTGCCAGTAGTATAGATCGGGCCCATCATAGGGACAATGAGCAGTTCTTC
TRBV6-2/TRBV6-3,TRBJ2-7,TRBD2,.,CASSDGTSGISYEQYF,TGTGCCAGCAGTGACGGGACTAGCGGTATTTCCTACGAGCAGTACTTC
TRBV29-1,TRBJ1-2,TRBD1,.,CSVESQGTGTYGYTF,TGCAGCGTTGAAAGTCAAGGGACAGGGACCTATGGCTACACCTTC
TRBV5-4,TRBJ1-6,.,.,CASSPGTRVSISPLHF,TGTGCCAGCAGCCCCGGGACCCGGGTCTCTATTTCACCCCTCCACTTT
TRBV6-5,TRBJ2-6,.,.,CASRRQSSGANVLTF,TGTGCCAGCAGGAGACAGAGCTCTGGGGCCAACGTCCTGACTTTC
TRBV5-6,TRBJ2-1,TRBD1,few,CASSLFGQGTYNEQFF,TGTGCCAGCAGCCTGTTTGGACAGGGGACCTACAATGAGCAGTTCTTC
TRBV29-1,TRBJ1-2,.,.,CSVEDELVSTGGYTF,TGCAGCGTTGAAGATGAGCTGGTATCCACAGGAGGCTACACCTTC
TRBV20-1,TRBJ2-1,.,once,CSAPPSNEQFF,TGCAGTGCTCCACCAAGTAATGAGCAGTTCTTC
TRBV29-1,TRBJ1-2,TRBD1,.,CSVEAGGGGYTF,TGCAGCGTTGAGGCAGGGGGCGGAGGCTACACCTTC
TRBV6-5,TRBJ1-4,TRBD1,.,CASSDRQGREKLFF,TGTGCCAGCAGCGATCGACAGGGCAGGGAAAAACTGTTTTTT
TRBV27,TRBJ2-2,.,once,CASSALLQGTGELFF,TGTGCCAGCAGTGCCCTCCTACAGGGTACCGGGGAGCTGTTTTTT
TRBV28,TRBJ1-6,.,.,CASSFWVGSNSPLHF,TGTGCCAGCAGTTTCTGGGTCGGGAGTAATTCACCCCTCCACTTT
TRBV12-3/TRBV12-4,TRBJ1-6,.,.,CATQGLNSPLHF,TGTGCCACCCAGGGCCTAAATTCACCCCTCCACTTT
TRBV7-2,TRBJ2-7,TRBD2,.,CASSDGLAGVGYEQYF,TGTGCCAGCAGCGACGGACTAGCGGGAGTAGGGTACGAGCAGTACTTC
TRBV13,TRBJ1-2,.,.,CASSPRANYGYTF,TGTGCCAGCAGCCCACGGGCTAACTATGGCTACACCTTC
TRBV5-1,TRBJ2-7,TRBD1,.,CASSLRQGALPGVEQYF,TGCGCCAGCAGCCTCCGACAGGGGGCCCTCCCCGGGGTCGAGCAGTACTTC
TRBV18,TRBJ1-1,.,.,CASSSSGINTEAFF,TGTGCCAGCTCATCGTCAGGCATAAACACTGAAGCTTTCTTT
TRBV6-2/TRBV6-3,TRBJ1-6,.,.,CASSSGWTDSNSPLHF,TGTGCCAGCAGTTCGGGCTGGACGGACTCGAACTCACCCCTCCACTTT
TRBV5-6,TRBJ2-7,.,.,CASSLNRLYEQYF,TGTGCCAGCAGCCTGAATCGACTCTACGAGCAGTACTTC